This T cell receptor (beta chain) appears in the sequencing data of a study of blood T cells in healthy people across ages. V lost 1 base and J lost 3, with 14 bases in between. The CDR3 totals 16 residues. CDR1 is SGHTA and CDR2 is FQGNSA in the germline V gene. The second PCR ran about 6 to 12 cycles with a sample-barcoded 5' primer and J-beta primers. A single record per CDR3 protein comes from TCRdb applying MiXCR to the 5' RACE reads. The table has about 670,000 distinct CDR3 sequences, less than 45% seen once; the top ten hold 30%. Specimen: blood. The chain links TRBV7-2 to TRBJ2-3; D uncertain. The TCR comes from a man at least 80 years old in good health. The CDR3 region is CASSLVFDRATDTQYF. The CDR3 DNA sequence: TGTGCCAGCAGCTTAGTTTTCGACCGCGCAACAGATACGCAGTATTTT.